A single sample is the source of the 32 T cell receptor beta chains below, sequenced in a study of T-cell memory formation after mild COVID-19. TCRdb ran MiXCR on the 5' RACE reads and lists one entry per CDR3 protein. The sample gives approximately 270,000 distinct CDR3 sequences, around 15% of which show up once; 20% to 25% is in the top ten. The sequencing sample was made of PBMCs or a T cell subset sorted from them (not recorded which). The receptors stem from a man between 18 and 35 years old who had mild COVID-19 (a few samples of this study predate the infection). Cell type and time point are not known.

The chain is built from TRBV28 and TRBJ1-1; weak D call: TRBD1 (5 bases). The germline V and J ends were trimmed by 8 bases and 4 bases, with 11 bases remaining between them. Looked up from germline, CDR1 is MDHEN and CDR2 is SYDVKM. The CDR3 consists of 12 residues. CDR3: CASLRGGTEAFF. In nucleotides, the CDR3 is TGTGCCAGCCTAAGGGGTGGCACTGAAGCTTTCTTT. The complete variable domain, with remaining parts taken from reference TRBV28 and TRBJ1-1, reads DVKVTQSSRYLVKRTGEKVFLECVQDMDHENMFWYRQDPGLGLRLIYFSYDVKMKEKGDIPEGYSVSREKKERFSLILESASTNQTSMYLCASLRGGTEAFFGQGTRLTVV.

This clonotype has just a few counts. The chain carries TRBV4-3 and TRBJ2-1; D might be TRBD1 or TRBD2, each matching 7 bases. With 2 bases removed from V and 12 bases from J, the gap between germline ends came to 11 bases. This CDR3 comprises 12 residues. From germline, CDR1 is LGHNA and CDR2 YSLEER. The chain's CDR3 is CASSQTGEGQFF. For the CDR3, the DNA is TGCGCCAGCAGCCAAACAGGGGAGGGGCAGTTCTTC.

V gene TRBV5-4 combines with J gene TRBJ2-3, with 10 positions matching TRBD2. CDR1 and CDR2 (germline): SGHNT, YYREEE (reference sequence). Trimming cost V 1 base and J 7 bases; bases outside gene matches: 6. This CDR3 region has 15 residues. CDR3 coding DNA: TGTGCCAGCAGCTTGCTCCTAGCGGGGGCGAATACGCAGTATTTT. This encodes CASSLLLAGANTQYF.

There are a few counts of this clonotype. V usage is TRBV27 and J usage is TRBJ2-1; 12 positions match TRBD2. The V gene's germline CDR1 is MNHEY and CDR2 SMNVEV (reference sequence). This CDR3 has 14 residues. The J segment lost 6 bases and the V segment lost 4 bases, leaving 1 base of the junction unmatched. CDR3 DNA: TGTGCCAGCAGTTGGACTAGCGGGGCCAATGAGCAGTTCTTC. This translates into CASSWTSGANEQFF.

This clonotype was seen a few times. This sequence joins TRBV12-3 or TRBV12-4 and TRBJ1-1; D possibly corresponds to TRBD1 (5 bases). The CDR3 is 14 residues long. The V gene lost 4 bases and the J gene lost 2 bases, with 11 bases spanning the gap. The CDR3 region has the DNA TGTGCCAGCAGTTCCTGGCGGACAAACACTGAAGCTTTCTTT. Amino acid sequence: CASSSWRTNTEAFF.

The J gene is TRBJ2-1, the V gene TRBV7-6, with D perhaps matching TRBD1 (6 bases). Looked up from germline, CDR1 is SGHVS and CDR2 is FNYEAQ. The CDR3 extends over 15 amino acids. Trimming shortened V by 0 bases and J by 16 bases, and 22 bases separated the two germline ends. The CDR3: CASSLATGMVHLGFF. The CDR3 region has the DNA TGTGCCAGCAGCTTAGCAACAGGGATGGTACACCTAGGATTCTTC.

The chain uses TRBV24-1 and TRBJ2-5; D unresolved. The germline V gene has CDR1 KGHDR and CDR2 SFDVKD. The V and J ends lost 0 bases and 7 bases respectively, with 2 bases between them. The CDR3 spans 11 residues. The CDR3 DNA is TGTGCCACCAGTGATTTGGGGACCCAGTACTTC. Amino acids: CATSDLGTQYF.

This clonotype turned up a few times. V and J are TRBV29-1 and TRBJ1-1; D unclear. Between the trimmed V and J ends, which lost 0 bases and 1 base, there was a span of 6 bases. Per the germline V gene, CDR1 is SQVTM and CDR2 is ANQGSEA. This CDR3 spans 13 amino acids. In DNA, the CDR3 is TGCAGCGTTGAAGAGTGGCAGAACACTGAAGCTTTCTTT. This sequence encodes CSVEEWQNTEAFF. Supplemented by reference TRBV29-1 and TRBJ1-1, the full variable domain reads SAVISQKPSRDICQRGTSLTIQCQVDSQVTMMFWYRQQPGQSLTLIATANQGSEATYESGFVIDKFPISRPNLTFSTLTVSNMSPEDSSIYLCSVEEWQNTEAFFGQGTRLTVV.

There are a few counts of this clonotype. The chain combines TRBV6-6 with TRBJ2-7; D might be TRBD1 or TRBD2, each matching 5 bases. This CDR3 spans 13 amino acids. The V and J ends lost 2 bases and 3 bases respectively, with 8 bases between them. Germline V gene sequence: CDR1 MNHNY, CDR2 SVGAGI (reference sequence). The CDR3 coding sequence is TGTGCCAGCAGTTACAGGGACCTCTACGAGCAGTACTTC. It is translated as CASSYRDLYEQYF.

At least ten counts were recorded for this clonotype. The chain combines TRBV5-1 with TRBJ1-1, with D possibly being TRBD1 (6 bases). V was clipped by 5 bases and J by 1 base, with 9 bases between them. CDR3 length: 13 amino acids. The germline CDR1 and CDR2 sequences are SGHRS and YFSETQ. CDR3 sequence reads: CASSEQGNTEAFF. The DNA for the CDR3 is TGCGCCAGCAGTGAACAGGGGAACACTGAAGCTTTCTTT.

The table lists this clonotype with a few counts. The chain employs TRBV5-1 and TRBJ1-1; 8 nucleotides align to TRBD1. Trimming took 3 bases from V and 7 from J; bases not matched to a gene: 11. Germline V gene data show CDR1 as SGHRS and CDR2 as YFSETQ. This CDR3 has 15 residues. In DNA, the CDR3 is TGCGCCAGCAGCTCTTACCGGACAGGGAGGAGTGAAGCTTTCTTT. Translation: CASSSYRTGRSEAFF.

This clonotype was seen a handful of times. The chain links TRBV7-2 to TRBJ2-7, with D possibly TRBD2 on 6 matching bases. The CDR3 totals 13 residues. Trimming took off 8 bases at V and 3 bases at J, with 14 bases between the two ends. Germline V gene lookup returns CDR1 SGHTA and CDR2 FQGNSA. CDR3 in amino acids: CASGGTAVYEQYF. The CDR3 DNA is TGTGCCAGCGGCGGGACGGCCGTCTACGAGCAGTACTTC.

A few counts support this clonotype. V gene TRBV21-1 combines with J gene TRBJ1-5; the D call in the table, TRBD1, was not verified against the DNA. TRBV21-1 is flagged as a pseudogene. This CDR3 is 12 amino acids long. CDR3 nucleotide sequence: TGTGCCAGCAACGGTCCCTGTGCGCCCCAGCATTTT. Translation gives CASNGPCAPQHF.

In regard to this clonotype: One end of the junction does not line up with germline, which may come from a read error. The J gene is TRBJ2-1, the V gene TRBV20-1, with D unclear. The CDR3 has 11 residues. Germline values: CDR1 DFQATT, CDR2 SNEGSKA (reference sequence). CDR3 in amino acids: CSARIYNDQFF. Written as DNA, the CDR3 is TGCAGTGCGCGAATATACAATGATCAGTTCTTC.

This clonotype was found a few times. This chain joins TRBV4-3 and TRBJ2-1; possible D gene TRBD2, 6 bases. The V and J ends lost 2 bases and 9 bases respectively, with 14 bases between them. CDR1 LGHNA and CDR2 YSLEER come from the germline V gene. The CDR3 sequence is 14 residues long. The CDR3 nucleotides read TGCGCCAGCAGCCAACTTGGCGGGGTGGTTGAGCAGTTCTTC. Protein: CASSQLGGVVEQFF.

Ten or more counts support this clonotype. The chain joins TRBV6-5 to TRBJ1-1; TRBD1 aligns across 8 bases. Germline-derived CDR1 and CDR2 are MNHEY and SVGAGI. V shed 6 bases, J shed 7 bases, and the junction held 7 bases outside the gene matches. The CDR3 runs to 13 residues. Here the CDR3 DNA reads TGTGCCAGCAGCTACAACAGGGGGAATGAAGCTTTCTTT. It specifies CASSYNRGNEAFF.

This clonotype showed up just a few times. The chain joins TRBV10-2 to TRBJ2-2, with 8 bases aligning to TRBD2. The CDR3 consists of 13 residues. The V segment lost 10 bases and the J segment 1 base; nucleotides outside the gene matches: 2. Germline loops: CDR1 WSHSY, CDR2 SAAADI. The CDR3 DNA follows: TGCGCCACCCGGGGGGGGAACACCGGGGAGCTGTTTTTT. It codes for CATRGGNTGELFF.

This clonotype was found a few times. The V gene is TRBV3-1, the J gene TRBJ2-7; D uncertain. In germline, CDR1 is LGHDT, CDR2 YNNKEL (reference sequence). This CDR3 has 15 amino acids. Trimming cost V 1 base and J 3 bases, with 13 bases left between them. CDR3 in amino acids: CASSQVRQPSYEQYF. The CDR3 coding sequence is TGTGCCAGCAGCCAAGTACGGCAGCCTAGCTACGAGCAGTACTTC.

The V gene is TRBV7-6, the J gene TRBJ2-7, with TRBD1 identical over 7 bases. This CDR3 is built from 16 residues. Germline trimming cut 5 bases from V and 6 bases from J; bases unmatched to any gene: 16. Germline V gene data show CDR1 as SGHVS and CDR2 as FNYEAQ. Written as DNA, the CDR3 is TGTGCCAGCAGCCCCCTTGTAGTACAGGGGACGGGCGAGCAGTACTTC. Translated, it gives CASSPLVVQGTGEQYF.

This chain's CDR3 is CSARSDRESYNEQFF. As DNA, the CDR3 is TGCAGTGCTAGATCAGACAGGGAATCCTACAATGAGCAGTTCTTC. This rearrangement joins TRBV20-1 to TRBJ2-1; 7 bases match TRBD1. Trimming took 2 bases from V and 1 from J; bases not matched to a gene: 5. Germline V gene sequence: CDR1 DFQATT, CDR2 SNEGSKA (reference sequence). The CDR3 is 15 residues long.

The CDR3 loop is CAGEGQGVPFF. CDR3 nucleotide sequence: TGTGCCGGGGAAGGACAGGGAGTACCTTTCTTT. The rearrangement joins TRBV7-9 to TRBJ1-1; 8 bases map to TRBD1. CDR1 and CDR2 from the germline V gene are SEHNR and FQNEAQ (reference sequence). The CDR3 has 11 amino acids. J lost 12 bases, V lost 11 bases, and 11 bases had no gene match.

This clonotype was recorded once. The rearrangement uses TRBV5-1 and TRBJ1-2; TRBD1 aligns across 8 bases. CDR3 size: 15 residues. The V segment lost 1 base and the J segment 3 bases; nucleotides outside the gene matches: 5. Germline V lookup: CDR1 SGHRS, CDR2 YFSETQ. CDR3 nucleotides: TGCGCCAGCAGCTTGATAGTGACAGGGGACTATGGCTACACCTTC. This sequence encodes CASSLIVTGDYGYTF.

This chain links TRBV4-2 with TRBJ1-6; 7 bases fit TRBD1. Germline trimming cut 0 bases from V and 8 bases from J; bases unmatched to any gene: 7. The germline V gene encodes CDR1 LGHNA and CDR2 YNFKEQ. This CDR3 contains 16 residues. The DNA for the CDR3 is TGTGCCAGCAGCCAAGATCCGAGACAGGGATATTCACCCCTCCACTTT. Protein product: CASSQDPRQGYSPLHF.

The chain's CDR3 is CASSSLILTGGPKNTEAFF. The CDR3 DNA follows: TGTGCCAGCAGTTCCCTAATTTTGACAGGGGGCCCAAAGAACACTGAAGCTTTCTTT. This sequence joins TRBV6-5 and TRBJ1-1; TRBD1 aligns across 10 bases. There are 19 residues in the CDR3. The ends lost 4 bases at V and 1 base at J; junction bases unmatched: 15. Germline CDR1 MNHEY, CDR2 SVGAGI.

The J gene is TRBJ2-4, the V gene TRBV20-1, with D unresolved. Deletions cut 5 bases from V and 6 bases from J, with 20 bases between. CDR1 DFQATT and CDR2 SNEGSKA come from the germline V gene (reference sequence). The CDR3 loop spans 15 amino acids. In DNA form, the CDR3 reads TGCAGTGCTCCCTCTCCCCGTGATGGGCCAAACATTCAGTACTTC. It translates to CSAPSPRDGPNIQYF.

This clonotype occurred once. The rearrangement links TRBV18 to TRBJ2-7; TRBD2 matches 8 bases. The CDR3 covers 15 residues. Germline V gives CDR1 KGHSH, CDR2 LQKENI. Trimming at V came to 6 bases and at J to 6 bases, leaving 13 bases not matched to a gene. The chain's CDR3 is CASSPGGNRLSEQYV. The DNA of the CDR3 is TGTGCCAGCTCCCCGGGAGGGAATCGGCTTTCCGAGCAGTACGTC.

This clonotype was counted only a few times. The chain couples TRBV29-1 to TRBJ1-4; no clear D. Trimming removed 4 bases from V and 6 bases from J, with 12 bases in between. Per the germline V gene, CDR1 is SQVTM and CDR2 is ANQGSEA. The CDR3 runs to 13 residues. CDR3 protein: CSVAAGGDEKLFF. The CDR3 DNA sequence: TGCAGCGTTGCGGCGGGAGGCGATGAAAAACTGTTTTTT. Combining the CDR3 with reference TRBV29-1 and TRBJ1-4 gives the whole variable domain SAVISQKPSRDICQRGTSLTIQCQVDSQVTMMFWYRQQPGQSLTLIATANQGSEATYESGFVIDKFPISRPNLTFSTLTVSNMSPEDSSIYLCSVAAGGDEKLFFGSGTQLSVL.

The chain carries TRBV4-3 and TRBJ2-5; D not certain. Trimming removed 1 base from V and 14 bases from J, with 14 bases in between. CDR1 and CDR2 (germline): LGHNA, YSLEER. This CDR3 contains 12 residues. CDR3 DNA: TGCGCCAGCAGCCAAGTCTCGGGTCCCAGATACTTC. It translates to CASSQVSGPRYF.

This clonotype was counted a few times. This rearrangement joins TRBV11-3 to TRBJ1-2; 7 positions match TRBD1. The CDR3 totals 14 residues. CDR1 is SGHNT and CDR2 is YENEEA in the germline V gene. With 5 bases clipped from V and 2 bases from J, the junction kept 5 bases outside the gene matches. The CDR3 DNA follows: TGTGCCAGCAGCGCGCCGGGACAGAACTATGGCTACACCTTC. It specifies CASSAPGQNYGYTF.

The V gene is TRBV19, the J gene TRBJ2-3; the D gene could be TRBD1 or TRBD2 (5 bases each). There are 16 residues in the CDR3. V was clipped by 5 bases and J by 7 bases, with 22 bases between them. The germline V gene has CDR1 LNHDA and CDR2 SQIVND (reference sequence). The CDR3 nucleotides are TGTGCCAGTAGTTCCCCCGGGACCTGGCGGGCGAATACGCAGTATTTT. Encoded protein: CASSSPGTWRANTQYF.

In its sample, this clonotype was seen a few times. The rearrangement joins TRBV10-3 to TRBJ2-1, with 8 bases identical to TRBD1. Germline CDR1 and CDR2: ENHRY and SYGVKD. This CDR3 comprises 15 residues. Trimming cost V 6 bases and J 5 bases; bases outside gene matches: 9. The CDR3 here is CAIRQQGVTDNEQFF. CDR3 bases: TGTGCCATCAGGCAACAGGGGGTAACGGACAATGAGCAGTTCTTC.

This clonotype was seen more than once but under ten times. The CDR3 protein is CAAGTSGSYEQYF. The CDR3 nucleotides are TGTGCCGCGGGGACTAGCGGGTCCTACGAGCAGTACTTC. J is TRBJ2-7 and V is TRBV19, with 12 bases aligning to TRBD2. This CDR3 comprises 13 residues. The germline V gene encodes CDR1 LNHDA and CDR2 SQIVND (reference sequence). V trimming: 11 bases; J trimming: 1 base; junction bases outside the gene matches: 3.